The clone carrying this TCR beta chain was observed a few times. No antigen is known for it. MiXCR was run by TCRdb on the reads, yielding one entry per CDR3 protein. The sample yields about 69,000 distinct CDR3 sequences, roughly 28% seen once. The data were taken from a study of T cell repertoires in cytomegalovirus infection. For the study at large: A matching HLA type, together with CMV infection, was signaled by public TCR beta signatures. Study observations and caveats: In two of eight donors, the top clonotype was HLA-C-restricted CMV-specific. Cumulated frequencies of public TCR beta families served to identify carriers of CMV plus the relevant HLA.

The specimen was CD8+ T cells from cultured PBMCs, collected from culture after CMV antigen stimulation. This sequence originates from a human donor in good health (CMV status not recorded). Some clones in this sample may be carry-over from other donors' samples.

The CDR3 reads CASGSTVYGYTF. CDR3 nucleotide sequence: TGTGCCAGCGGATCGACGGTCTATGGCTACACCTTC. This chain connects TRBV27 to TRBJ1-2; D call uncertain. With 8 bases removed from V and 4 bases from J, the gap between germline ends came to 11 bases. CDR1 and CDR2 from the germline V gene are MNHEY and SMNVEV (reference sequence). CDR3 size: 12 residues.